The T cell receptor (beta chain) described here comes from a study of cytomegalovirus exposure and HLA in healthy donors. The CDR3 runs to 13 residues. A multiplex PCR was run with 60 Vbeta primers and 13 Jbeta primers. Clones were read by immunoSEQ multiplex PCR, and TCRdb kept only the in-frame ones, dropping some. There are 170,000 or so clones in the sample; roughly three quarters occur only once, and roughly 3% lies in the top ten. The origin of this receptor is a woman aged 45-65 years in good health and CMV-seropositive. The chain uses TRBV21-1 and TRBJ1-6. TRBV21-1 is marked as a pseudogene. Sequenced input: PBMCs. CDR3 coding DNA: TGTGCCAGCAGCAAACCCGTGAGGTCACCCCTCCACTTT. Protein sequence: CASSKPVRSPLHF.